The clone carrying this TCR beta chain was observed once. Its antigen remains unknown. V lost 7 bases and J lost 7, with 14 bases in between. Germline CDR1 reads DFQATT; CDR2 reads SNEGSKA (reference sequence). The CDR3 covers 12 residues. RNA totalling about 0.45 to 1 ug underwent reverse transcription with random hexamers. Each CDR3 protein gets one entry after TCRdb re-called the immunoSEQ multiplex PCR reads with MiXCR. The sample lists about 210,000 distinct CDR3 sequences; 95% were seen once. Negative isolation was used for CD8+ and CD4+ T cells and FACS enrichment for TEMRA cells. The record originates from a study of CD8 T cells in Susac syndrome. Findings of the study overall: An acknowledgment was made by the study that its TCR sequencing and HLA analysis involved relatively few individuals.

The chain recombines TRBV20-1 with TRBJ2-1; perhaps D is TRBD1 or TRBD2 (6 bases each). This receptor was taken from a human donor with multiple sclerosis. What was sequenced was CD4+ T cells from PBMCs. The CDR3 region is CSVTGAWNEQFF. As DNA, the CDR3 is TGCAGTGTGACGGGGGCATGGAATGAGCAGTTCTTC.